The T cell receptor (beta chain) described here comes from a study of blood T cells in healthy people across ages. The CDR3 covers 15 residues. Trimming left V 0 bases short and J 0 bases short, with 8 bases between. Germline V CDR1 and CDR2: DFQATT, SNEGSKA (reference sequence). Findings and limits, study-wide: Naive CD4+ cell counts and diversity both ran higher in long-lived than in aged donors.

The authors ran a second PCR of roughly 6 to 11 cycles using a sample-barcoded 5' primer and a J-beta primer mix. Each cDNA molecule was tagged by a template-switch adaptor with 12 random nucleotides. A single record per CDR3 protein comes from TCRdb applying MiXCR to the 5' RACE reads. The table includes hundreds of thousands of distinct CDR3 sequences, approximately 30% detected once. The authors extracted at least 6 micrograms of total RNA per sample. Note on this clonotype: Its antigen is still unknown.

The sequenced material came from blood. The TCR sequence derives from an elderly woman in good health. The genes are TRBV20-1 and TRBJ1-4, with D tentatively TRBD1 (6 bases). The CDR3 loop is CSARDQGTTNEKLFF. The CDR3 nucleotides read TGCAGTGCTAGAGATCAGGGGACAACTAATGAAAAACTGTTTTTT.